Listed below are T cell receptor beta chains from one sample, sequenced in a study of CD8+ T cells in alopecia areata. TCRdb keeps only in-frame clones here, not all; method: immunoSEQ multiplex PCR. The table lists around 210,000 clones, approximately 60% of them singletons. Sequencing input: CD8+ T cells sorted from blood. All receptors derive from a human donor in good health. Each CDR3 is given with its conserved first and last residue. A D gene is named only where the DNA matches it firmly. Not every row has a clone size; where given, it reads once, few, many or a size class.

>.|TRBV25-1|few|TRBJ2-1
CATDPGNYNEQFF
TGTGCCACCGACCCAGGGAACTACAATGAGCAGTTCTTC
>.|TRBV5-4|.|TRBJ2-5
CASSLDGKKETQYF
TGTGCCAGCAGCTTGGACGGGAAAAAAGAGACCCAGTACTTC
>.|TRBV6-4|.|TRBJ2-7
CASTPCREQYF
TGTGCCAGCACCCCCTGTCGTGAGCAGTACTTC
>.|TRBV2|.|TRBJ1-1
CASSGHGTGEAFF
TGTGCCAGCAGCGGACATGGGACGGGAGAAGCTTTCTTT
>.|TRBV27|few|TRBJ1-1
CASSTGGPAEAFF
TGTGCCAGCAGTACCGGGGGACCGGCTGAAGCTTTCTTT
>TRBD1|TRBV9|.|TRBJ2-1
CASSVAMDRSLYNEQFF
TGTGCCAGCAGCGTAGCTATGGACAGGAGTCTATACAATGAGCAGTTCTTC
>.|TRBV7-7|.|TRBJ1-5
CASSRDLNQPQHF
TGTGCCAGCAGCCGGGACCTCAATCAGCCCCAGCATTTT
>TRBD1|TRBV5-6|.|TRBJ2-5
CASSPGRGRGETQYF
TGTGCCAGCAGCCCCGGCAGGGGGCGAGGTGAGACCCAGTACTTC
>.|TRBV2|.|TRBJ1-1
CASRGQGLSAEAFF
TGTGCCAGCAGGGGGCAGGGTCTCTCTGCTGAAGCTTTCTTT
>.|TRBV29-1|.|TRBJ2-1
CSVPLVGGFGNEQFF
TGCAGCGTACCCTTAGTGGGCGGGTTCGGCAATGAGCAGTTCTTC
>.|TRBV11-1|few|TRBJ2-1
CASSHRSNEQFF
TGTGCCAGCAGCCACAGGTCCAATGAGCAGTTCTTC
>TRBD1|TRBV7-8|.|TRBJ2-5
CASSSVPGQGMMETQYF
TGTGCCAGCAGCTCAGTCCCGGGACAGGGAATGATGGAGACCCAGTACTTC
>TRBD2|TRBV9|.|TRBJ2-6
CASSVEASGAGANVLTF
TGTGCCAGCAGCGTAGAAGCTAGCGGGGCTGGGGCCAACGTCCTGACTTTC
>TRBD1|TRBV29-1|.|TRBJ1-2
CSVEDWQGARRDGYTF
TGCAGCGTTGAAGATTGGCAGGGGGCGCGCCGTGATGGCTACACCTTC
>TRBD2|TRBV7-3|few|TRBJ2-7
CASSCASGAVWEQYF
TGTGCCAGCAGCTGTGCTAGCGGGGCTGTTTGGGAGCAGTACTTC
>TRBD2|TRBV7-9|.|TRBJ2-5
CASSPLRAGGPETQYF
TGTGCCAGCAGCCCTCTCCGGGCGGGGGGGCCGGAGACCCAGTACTTC
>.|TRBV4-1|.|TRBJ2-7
CASSLQGGRDEQYF
TGCGCCAGCAGCCTACAGGGGGGGAGAGACGAGCAGTACTTC
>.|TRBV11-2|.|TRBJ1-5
CASSSSTEGSNQPQHF
TGTGCCAGCAGCTCCTCTACGGAGGGCAGCAATCAGCCCCAGCATTTT
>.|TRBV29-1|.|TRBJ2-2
CSVIGRTGELFF
TGCAGCGTGATCGGTCGCACCGGGGAGCTGTTTTTT
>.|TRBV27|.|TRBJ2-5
CASSLLSAGTRETQYF
TGTGCCAGCAGTTTACTTTCGGCAGGGACCAGGGAGACCCAGTACTTC
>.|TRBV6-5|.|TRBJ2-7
CASGGTAYEQYF
TGTGCCAGCGGCGGGACAGCCTACGAGCAGTACTTC
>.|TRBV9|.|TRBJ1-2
CASSPDGESFNYGYTF
TGTGCCAGCAGCCCGGACGGGGAGTCCTTCAACTATGGCTACACCTTC
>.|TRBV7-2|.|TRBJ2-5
CASSPWTEPRGETQYF
TGTGCCAGCAGCCCCTGGACTGAGCCTAGGGGAGAGACCCAGTACTTC
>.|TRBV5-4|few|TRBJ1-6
CASSLGPDNSPLHF
TGTGCCAGCAGCTTGGGACCGGATAATTCACCCCTCCACTTT